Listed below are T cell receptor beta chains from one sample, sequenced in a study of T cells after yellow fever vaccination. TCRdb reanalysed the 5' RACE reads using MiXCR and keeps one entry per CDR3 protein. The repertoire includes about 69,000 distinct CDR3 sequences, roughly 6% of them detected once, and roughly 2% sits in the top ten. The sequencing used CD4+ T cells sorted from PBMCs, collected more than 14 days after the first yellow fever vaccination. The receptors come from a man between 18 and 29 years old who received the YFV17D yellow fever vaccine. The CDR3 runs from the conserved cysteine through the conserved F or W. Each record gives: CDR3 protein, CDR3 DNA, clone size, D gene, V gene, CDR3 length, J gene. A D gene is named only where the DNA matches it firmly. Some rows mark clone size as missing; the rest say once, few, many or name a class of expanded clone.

CDR3aa: CASSFRTGSNQPQHF
CDR3nt: TGTGCCAGCAGTTTTCGGACAGGGAGCAATCAGCCCCAGCATTTT
abundance: many
d_gene: TRBD1
v_gene: TRBV12-3/TRBV12-4
len: 15
j_gene: TRBJ1-5

CDR3aa: CASSLSTGGWETQYF
CDR3nt: TGTGCCAGCAGCTTATCGACAGGGGGCTGGGAGACCCAGTACTTC
abundance: many
d_gene: TRBD1
v_gene: TRBV7-3
len: 15
j_gene: TRBJ2-5

CDR3aa: CASSFSGNTEAFF
CDR3nt: TGTGCCAGCAGTTTTTCAGGGAACACTGAAGCTTTCTTT
abundance: many
d_gene: NA
v_gene: TRBV27
len: 13
j_gene: TRBJ1-1

CDR3aa: CASSLGGALSYEQYF
CDR3nt: TGTGCCAGCAGTTTGGGGGGGGCCCTCTCCTACGAGCAGTACTTC
abundance: many
d_gene: NA
v_gene: TRBV12-3/TRBV12-4
len: 15
j_gene: TRBJ2-7

CDR3aa: CASSLDGLVGEQFF
CDR3nt: TGCGCCAGCAGCTTGGATGGACTAGTGGGTGAGCAGTTCTTC
abundance: many
d_gene: TRBD2
v_gene: TRBV5-1
len: 14
j_gene: TRBJ2-1

CDR3aa: CASKRFSGQGETQYF
CDR3nt: TGTGCCAGCAAACGCTTCTCCGGCCAAGGGGAGACCCAGTACTTC
abundance: few
d_gene: NA
v_gene: TRBV6-2/TRBV6-3
len: 15
j_gene: TRBJ2-5

CDR3aa: CASSLRSGSYEQYF
CDR3nt: TGCGCCAGCAGCTTAAGATCTGGAAGCTACGAGCAGTACTTC
abundance: many
d_gene: NA
v_gene: TRBV5-1
len: 14
j_gene: TRBJ2-7

CDR3aa: CASSPQGQGTAKLFF
CDR3nt: TGTGCCAGCAGCCCCCAGGGACAGGGGACGGCAAAACTGTTTTTT
abundance: many
d_gene: TRBD1
v_gene: TRBV7-3
len: 15
j_gene: TRBJ1-4

CDR3aa: CASSQQLGYTF
CDR3nt: TGTGCCAGCAGCCAACAATTGGGCTACACCTTC
abundance: many
d_gene: NA
v_gene: TRBV12-3/TRBV12-4
len: 11
j_gene: TRBJ1-2

CDR3aa: CASSFLTNTGELFF
CDR3nt: TGTGCCAGCAGCTTTTTAACGAACACCGGGGAGCTGTTTTTT
abundance: NA
d_gene: NA
v_gene: TRBV7-6
len: 14
j_gene: TRBJ2-2

CDR3aa: CASSQIDRDREFLNTEAFF
CDR3nt: TGTGCCAGCAGCCAGATCGACCGGGACAGGGAATTTTTGAACACTGAAGCTTTCTTT
abundance: many
d_gene: TRBD1
v_gene: TRBV7-9
len: 19
j_gene: TRBJ1-1

CDR3aa: CASSSAVTGELFF
CDR3nt: TGTGCCAGCTCCTCCGCGGTCACCGGGGAGCTGTTTTTT
abundance: few
d_gene: NA
v_gene: TRBV7-8
len: 13
j_gene: TRBJ2-2

CDR3aa: CASRPDRGRVGTEAFF
CDR3nt: TGTGCCAGCAGACCGGACAGGGGGCGCGTGGGCACTGAAGCTTTCTTT
abundance: many
d_gene: TRBD1
v_gene: TRBV6-5
len: 16
j_gene: TRBJ1-1

CDR3aa: CASSLNQPQHF
CDR3nt: TGTGCCAGCAGTTTAAATCAGCCCCAGCATTTT
abundance: many
d_gene: NA
v_gene: TRBV12-3/TRBV12-4
len: 11
j_gene: TRBJ1-5

CDR3aa: CASSYSPTGTNEKLFF
CDR3nt: TGTGCCAGCAGTTACAGCCCCACCGGGACGAATGAAAAACTGTTTTTT
abundance: NA
d_gene: NA
v_gene: TRBV6-5
len: 16
j_gene: TRBJ1-4

CDR3aa: CASSLGIGYQPQHF
CDR3nt: TGTGCCAGCAGCTTAGGTATAGGGTACCAGCCCCAGCATTTT
abundance: many
d_gene: NA
v_gene: TRBV7-2
len: 14
j_gene: TRBJ1-5

CDR3aa: CASSWGDQNTEAFF
CDR3nt: TGTGCCAGCTCCTGGGGGGACCAGAACACTGAAGCTTTCTTT
abundance: many
d_gene: NA
v_gene: TRBV27
len: 14
j_gene: TRBJ1-1

CDR3aa: CASSLGDSQHNSPLHF
CDR3nt: TGCGCCAGCAGCTTGGGGGACAGCCAACATAATTCACCCCTCCACTTT
abundance: many
d_gene: TRBD1
v_gene: TRBV5-1
len: 16
j_gene: TRBJ1-6

CDR3aa: CASSLGQGLNSPLHF
CDR3nt: TGTGCCAGCTCCCTTGGGCAGGGCTTAAATTCACCCCTCCACTTT
abundance: many
d_gene: NA
v_gene: TRBV12-3/TRBV12-4
len: 15
j_gene: TRBJ1-6

CDR3aa: CASSPLTALNTEAFF
CDR3nt: TGCGCCAGCAGCCCTTTGACAGCCTTGAACACTGAAGCTTTCTTT
abundance: many
d_gene: NA
v_gene: TRBV5-1
len: 15
j_gene: TRBJ1-1

CDR3aa: CATRTENNQPQHF
CDR3nt: TGTGCCACCCGGACAGAGAATAATCAGCCCCAGCATTTT
abundance: many
d_gene: NA
v_gene: TRBV24-1
len: 13
j_gene: TRBJ1-5

CDR3aa: CAIRDREPGHTIYF
CDR3nt: TGTGCCATCAGAGACAGGGAACCCGGACACACCATATATTTT
abundance: NA
d_gene: TRBD1
v_gene: TRBV10-3
len: 14
j_gene: TRBJ1-3

CDR3aa: CASSLLGPRSSYEQYF
CDR3nt: TGCGCCAGCAGCCTTTTAGGACCCAGAAGCTCCTACGAGCAGTACTTC
abundance: many
d_gene: NA
v_gene: TRBV4-1
len: 16
j_gene: TRBJ2-7

CDR3aa: CATLGSRGDRGKNSPLHF
CDR3nt: TGTGCCACCCTCGGATCGCGCGGGGACAGGGGAAAGAATTCACCCCTCCACTTT
abundance: many
d_gene: TRBD1
v_gene: TRBV6-5
len: 18
j_gene: TRBJ1-6

CDR3aa: CASSWTSGASGETQYF
CDR3nt: TGTGCCAGCAGCTGGACTAGCGGGGCTTCGGGGGAGACCCAGTACTTC
abundance: many
d_gene: TRBD2
v_gene: TRBV6-1
len: 16
j_gene: TRBJ2-5

CDR3aa: CSVDVAADTQYF
CDR3nt: TGCAGCGTTGACGTAGCTGCAGATACGCAGTATTTT
abundance: many
d_gene: NA
v_gene: TRBV29-1
len: 12
j_gene: TRBJ2-3

CDR3aa: CASSRTGVVETQYF
CDR3nt: TGTGCCAGCAGTCGAACAGGGGTAGTGGAGACCCAGTACTTC
abundance: many
d_gene: TRBD1
v_gene: TRBV28
len: 14
j_gene: TRBJ2-5